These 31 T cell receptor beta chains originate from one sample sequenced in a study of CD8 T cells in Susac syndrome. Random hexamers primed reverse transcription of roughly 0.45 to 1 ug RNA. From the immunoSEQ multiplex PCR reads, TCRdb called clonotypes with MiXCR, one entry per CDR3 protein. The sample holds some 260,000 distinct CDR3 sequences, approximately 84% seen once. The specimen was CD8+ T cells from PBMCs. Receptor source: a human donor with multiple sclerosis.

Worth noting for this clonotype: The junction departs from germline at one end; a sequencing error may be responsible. The CDR3 region is CSATPAFSGRRNGQFF. The CDR3 DNA reads as TGCAGTGCTACTCCAGCCTTTAGCGGGAGAAGGAATGGGCAGTTCTTC. The gene calls are TRBV20-1 and TRBJ2-1, with 9 bases identical to TRBD2. The CDR3 contains 16 residues. Germline-derived CDR1 and CDR2 are DFQATT and SNEGSKA (reference sequence).

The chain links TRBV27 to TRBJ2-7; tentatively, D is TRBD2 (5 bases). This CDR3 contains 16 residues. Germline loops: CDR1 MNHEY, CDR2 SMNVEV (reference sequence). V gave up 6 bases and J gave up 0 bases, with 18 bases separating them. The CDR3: CASSSLPPGSSYEQYF. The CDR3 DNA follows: TGTGCCAGCAGCTCACTGCCCCCGGGGAGCTCCTACGAGCAGTACTTC.

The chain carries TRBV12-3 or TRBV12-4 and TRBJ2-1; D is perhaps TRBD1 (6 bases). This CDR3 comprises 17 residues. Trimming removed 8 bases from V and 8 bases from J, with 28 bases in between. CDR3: CASCRGILIFCVDEQFF. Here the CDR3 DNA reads TGTGCCAGCTGTAGGGGGATTTTAATTTTCTGCGTCGATGAGCAGTTCTTC.

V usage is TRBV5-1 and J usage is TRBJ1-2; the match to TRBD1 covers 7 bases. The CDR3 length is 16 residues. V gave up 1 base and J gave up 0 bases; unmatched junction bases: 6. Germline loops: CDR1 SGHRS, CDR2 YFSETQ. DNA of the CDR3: TGCGCCAGCAGCTTGAGGGGGGACAGCCCTAACTATGGCTACACCTTC. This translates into CASSLRGDSPNYGYTF. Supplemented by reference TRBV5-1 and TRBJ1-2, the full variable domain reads KAGVTQTPRYLIKTRGQQVTLSCSPISGHRSVSWYQQTPGQGLQFLFEYFSETQRNKGNFPGRFSGRQFSNSRSEMNVSTLELGDSALYLCASSLRGDSPNYGYTFGSGTRLTVV.

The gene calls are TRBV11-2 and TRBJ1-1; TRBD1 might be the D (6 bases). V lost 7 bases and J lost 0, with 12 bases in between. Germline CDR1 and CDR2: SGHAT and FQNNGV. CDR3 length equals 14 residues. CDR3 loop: CASTPGQLNTEAFF. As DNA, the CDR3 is TGTGCCAGCACCCCCGGACAGTTGAACACTGAAGCTTTCTTT.

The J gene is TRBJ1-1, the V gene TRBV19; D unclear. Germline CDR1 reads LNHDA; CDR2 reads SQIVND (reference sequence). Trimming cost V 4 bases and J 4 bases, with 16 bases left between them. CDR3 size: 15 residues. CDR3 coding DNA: TGTGCCAGTAGTAGAAAGGGAGGGCGGGGCACTGAAGCTTTCTTT. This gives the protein CASSRKGGRGTEAFF. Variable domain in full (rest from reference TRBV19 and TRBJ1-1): DGGITQSPKYLFRKEGQNVTLSCEQNLNHDAMYWYRQDPGQGLRLIYYSQIVNDFQKGDIAEGYSVSREKKESFPLTVTSAQKNPTAFYLCASSRKGGRGTEAFFGQGTRLTVV.

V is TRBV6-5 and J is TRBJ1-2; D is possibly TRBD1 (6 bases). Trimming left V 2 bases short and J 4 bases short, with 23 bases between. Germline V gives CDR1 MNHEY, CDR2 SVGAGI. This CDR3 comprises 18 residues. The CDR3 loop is CASSYLSTQGHHFYGYTF. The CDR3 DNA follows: TGTGCCAGCAGTTACCTGTCAACACAGGGACATCACTTCTATGGCTACACCTTC.

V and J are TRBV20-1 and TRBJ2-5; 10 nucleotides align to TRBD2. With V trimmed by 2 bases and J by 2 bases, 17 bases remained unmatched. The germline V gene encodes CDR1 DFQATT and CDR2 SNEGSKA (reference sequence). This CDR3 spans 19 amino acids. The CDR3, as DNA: TGCAGTGCTAGAAAGGAAAGCGGGAGGGCCGACCCCCCGCAAGAGACCCAGTACTTC. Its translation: CSARKESGRADPPQETQYF.

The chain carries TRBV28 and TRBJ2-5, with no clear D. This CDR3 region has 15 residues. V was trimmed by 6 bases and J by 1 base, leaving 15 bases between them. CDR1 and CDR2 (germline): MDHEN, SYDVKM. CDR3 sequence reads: CASSIFQSPQETQYF. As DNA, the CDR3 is TGTGCCAGCAGCATCTTCCAGAGCCCCCAAGAGACCCAGTACTTC.

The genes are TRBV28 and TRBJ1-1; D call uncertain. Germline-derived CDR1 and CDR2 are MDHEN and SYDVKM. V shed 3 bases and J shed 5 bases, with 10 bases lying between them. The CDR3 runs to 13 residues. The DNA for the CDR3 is TGTGCCAGCAGTTTTGGCGGTCAGACTGAAGCTTTCTTT. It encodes CASSFGGQTEAFF.

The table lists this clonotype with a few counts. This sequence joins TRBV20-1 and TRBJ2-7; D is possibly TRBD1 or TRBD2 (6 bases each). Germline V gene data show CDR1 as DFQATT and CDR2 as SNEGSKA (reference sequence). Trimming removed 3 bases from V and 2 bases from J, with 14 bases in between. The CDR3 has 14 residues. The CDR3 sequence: CSARPRGEPYEQYF. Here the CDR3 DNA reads TGCAGTGCTAGGCCTAGGGGGGAACCCTACGAGCAGTACTTC.

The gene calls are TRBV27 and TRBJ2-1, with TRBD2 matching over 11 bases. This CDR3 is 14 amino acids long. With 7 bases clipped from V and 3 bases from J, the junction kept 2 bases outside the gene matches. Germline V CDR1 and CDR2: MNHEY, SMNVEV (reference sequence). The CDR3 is CASTTSGSYNEQFF. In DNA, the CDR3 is TGTGCCAGCACCACTAGCGGGAGCTACAATGAGCAGTTCTTC.

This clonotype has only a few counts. The CDR3 sequence is CASSYSENTEAFF. Written as DNA, the CDR3 is TGTGCCAGCAGTTACTCTGAGAACACTGAAGCTTTCTTT. The chain joins TRBV6-5 to TRBJ1-1; D is uncertain. V was cut by 0 bases and J by 1 base, with 3 bases left in between. The CDR3 spans 13 residues. Germline V gives CDR1 MNHEY, CDR2 SVGAGI.

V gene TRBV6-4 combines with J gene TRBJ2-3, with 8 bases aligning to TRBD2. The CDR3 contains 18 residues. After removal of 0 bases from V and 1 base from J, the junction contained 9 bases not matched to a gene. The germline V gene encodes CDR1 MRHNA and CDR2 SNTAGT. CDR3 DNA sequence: TGTGCCAGCAGTGACTCCCCCGGGGGAGCGGGGGGCACAGATACGCAGTATTTT. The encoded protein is CASSDSPGGAGGTDTQYF.

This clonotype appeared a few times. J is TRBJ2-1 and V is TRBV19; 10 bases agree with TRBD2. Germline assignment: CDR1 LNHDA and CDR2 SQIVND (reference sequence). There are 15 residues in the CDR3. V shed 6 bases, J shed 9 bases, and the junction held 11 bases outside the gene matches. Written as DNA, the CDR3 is TGTGCCAGTAGCCTAGTAAGCGGGAGGGCCGGTGAGCAGTTCTTC. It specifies CASSLVSGRAGEQFF.

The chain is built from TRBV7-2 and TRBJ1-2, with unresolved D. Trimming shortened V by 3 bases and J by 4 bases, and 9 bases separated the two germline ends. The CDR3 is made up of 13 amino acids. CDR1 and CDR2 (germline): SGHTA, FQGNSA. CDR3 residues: CASSFGSSYGYTF. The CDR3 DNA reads TGTGCCAGCAGCTTCGGCAGCTCCTATGGCTACACCTTC. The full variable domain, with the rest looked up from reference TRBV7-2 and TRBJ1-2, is GAGVSQSPSNKVTEKGKDVELRCDPISGHTALYWYRQSLGQGLEFLIYFQGNSAPDKSGLPSDRFSAERTGGSVSTLTIQRTQQEDSAVYLCASSFGSSYGYTFGSGTRLTVV.

CDR3 in DNA: TGTGCCAGCAGGACTATTAGGGACAGGGCGGAGACCCAGTACTTC. Residues: CASRTIRDRAETQYF. This rearrangement joins TRBV28 to TRBJ2-5, with 9 positions matching TRBD1. This CDR3 has 15 amino acids. After removal of 6 bases from V and 5 bases from J, the junction contained 10 bases not matched to a gene. Germline CDR1 is MDHEN and CDR2 is SYDVKM. The full variable domain, its missing parts supplied by reference TRBV28 and TRBJ2-5, is DVKVTQSSRYLVKRTGEKVFLECVQDMDHENMFWYRQDPGLGLRLIYFSYDVKMKEKGDIPEGYSVSREKKERFSLILESASTNQTSMYLCASRTIRDRAETQYFGPGTRLLVL.

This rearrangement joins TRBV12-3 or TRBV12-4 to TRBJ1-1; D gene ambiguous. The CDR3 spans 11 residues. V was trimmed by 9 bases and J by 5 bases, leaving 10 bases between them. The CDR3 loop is CASCTRTEAFF. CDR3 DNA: TGTGCCAGTTGTACAAGGACTGAAGCTTTCTTT.

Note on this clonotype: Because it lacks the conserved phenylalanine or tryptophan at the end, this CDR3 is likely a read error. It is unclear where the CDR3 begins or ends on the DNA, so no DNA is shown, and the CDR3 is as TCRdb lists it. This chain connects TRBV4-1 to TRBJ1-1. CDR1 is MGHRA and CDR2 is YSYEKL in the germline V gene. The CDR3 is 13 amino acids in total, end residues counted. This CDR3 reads CASSQQSNTEAFL.

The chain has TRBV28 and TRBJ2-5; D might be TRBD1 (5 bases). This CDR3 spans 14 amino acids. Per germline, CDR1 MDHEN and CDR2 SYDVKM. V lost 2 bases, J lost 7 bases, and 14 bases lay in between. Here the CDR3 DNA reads TGTGCCAGCAGTTTAGGGGCAGGATTGGGGACCCAGTACTTC. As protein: CASSLGAGLGTQYF. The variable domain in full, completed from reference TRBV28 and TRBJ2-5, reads DVKVTQSSRYLVKRTGEKVFLECVQDMDHENMFWYRQDPGLGLRLIYFSYDVKMKEKGDIPEGYSVSREKKERFSLILESASTNQTSMYLCASSLGAGLGTQYFGPGTRLLVL.

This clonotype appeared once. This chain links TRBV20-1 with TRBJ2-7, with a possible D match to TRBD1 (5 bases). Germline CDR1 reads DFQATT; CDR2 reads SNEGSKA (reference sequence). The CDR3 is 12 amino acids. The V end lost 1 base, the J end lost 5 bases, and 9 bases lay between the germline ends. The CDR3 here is CSARGRAHEQYF. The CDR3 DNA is TGCAGTGCTAGAGGCAGGGCACACGAGCAGTACTTC.

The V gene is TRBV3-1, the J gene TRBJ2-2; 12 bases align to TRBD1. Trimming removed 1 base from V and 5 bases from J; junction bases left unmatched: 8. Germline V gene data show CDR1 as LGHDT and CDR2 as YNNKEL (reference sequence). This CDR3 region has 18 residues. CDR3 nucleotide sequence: TGTGCCAGCAGCCAAGTGACTGGGGGACAGGGGGCGACCGGGGAGCTGTTTTTT. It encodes CASSQVTGGQGATGELFF.

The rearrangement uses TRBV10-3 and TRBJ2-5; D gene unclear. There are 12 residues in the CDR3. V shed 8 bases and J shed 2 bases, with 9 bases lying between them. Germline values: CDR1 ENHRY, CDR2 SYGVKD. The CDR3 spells CAIGQPQETQYF. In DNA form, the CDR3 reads TGTGCCATCGGGCAGCCTCAAGAGACCCAGTACTTC.

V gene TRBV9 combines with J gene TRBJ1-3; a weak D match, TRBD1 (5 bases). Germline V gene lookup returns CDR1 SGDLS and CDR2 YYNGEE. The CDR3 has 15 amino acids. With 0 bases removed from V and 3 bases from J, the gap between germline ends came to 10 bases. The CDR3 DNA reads TGTGCCAGCAGCGTAGAAGGGGCAATTGGAAACACCATATATTTT. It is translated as CASSVEGAIGNTIYF. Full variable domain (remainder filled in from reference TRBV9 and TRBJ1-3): DSGVTQTPKHLITATGQRVTLRCSPRSGDLSVYWYQQSLDQGLQFLIQYYNGEERAKGNILERFSAQQFPDLHSELNLSSLELGDSALYFCASSVEGAIGNTIYFGEGSWLTVV.

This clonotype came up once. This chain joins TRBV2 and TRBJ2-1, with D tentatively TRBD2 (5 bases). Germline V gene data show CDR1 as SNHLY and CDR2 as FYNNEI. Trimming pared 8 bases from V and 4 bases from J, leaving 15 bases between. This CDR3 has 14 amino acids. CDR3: CASWAGHQYNEQFF. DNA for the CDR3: TGTGCCAGCTGGGCGGGCCATCAATACAATGAGCAGTTCTTC.

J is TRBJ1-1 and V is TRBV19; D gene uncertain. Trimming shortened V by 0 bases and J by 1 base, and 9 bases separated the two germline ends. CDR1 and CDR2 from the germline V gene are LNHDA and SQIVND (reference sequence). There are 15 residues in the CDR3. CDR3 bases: TGTGCCAGTAGTATAGAACGCAGCTCGAACACTGAAGCTTTCTTT. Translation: CASSIERSSNTEAFF.

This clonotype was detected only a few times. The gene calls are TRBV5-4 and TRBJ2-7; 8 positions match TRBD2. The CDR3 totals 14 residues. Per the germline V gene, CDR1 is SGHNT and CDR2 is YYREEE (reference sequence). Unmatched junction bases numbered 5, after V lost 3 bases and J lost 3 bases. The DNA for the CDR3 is TGTGCCAGCAGCTCGTTAGCGGGAAACTACGAGCAGTACTTC. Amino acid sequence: CASSSLAGNYEQYF.

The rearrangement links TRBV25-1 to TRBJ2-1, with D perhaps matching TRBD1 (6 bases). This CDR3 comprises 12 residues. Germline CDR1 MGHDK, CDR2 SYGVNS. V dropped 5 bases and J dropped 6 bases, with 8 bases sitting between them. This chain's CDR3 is CASSIQGNEQFF. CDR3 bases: TGTGCCAGCAGTATACAGGGCAATGAGCAGTTCTTC.

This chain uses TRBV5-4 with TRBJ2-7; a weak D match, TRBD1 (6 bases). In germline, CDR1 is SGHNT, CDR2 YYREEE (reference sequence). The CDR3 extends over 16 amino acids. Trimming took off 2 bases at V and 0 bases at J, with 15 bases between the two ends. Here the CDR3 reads CASSFSPGHSSYEQYF. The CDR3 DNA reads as TGTGCCAGCAGCTTCTCCCCGGGACATAGCTCCTACGAGCAGTACTTC.

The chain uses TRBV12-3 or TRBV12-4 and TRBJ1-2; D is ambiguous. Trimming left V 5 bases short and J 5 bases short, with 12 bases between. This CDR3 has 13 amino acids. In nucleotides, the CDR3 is TGTGCCAGCAGTCCGGGATCTGGGTATGGCTACACCTTC. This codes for CASSPGSGYGYTF.

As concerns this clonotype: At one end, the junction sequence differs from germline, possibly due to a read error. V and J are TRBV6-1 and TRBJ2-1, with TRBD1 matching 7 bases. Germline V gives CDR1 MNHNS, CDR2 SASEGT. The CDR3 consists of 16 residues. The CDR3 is CAGSEGGGGSYNEQFF. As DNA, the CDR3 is TGTGCCGGCAGTGAAGGGGGCGGAGGCTCCTACAATGAGCAGTTCTTC.